The subject of this entry is one TCR beta chain. TCRdb reprocessed the 5' RACE reads, with one entry per CDR3 protein and no DNA. The sample features under 500,000 distinct CDR3 sequences, with approximately 7% in its top ten. This record comes from a study of T cells expressing NK-cell markers. For the study at large: Seven of eight sequenced donors tested HCMV-seropositive; one tested seronegative.

Looked up from germline, CDR1 is MGHDK and CDR2 is SYGVNS. This CDR3 has 12 residues. This receptor was obtained from a woman between 18 and 70 years old in good health. The chain employs TRBV25-1 and TRBJ2-1; TCRdb picks TRBD1, but there is no DNA to check that call. The sequenced sample consisted of blood T cells: a sorted CD56 or NKG2C T cell subset, CD4+ or CD8+ T cells, or bulk PBMC T cells (not recorded which). CDR3 in amino acids: CASSEIRDEQFF.